The next 5 T cell receptor beta chains were all read from a single sample in a study of shared clonotypes between healthy human individuals. Generated by immunoSEQ multiplex PCR, the TCRdb table keeps only in-frame clones and is missing some. The sample holds 2,500,000 or so clones, less than 95% seen once. Specimen: naive CD4+ T cells from PBMCs. Subset denoted: CD45RA+ positively selected. The receptors originated from a man between 18 and 35 years old in good health. Some clones in this sample may be carry-over from other donors' samples.

The chain couples TRBV28 to TRBJ2-1; D could derive from TRBD1 or TRBD2 (6 bases each). The ends were cut back, 1 base at V and 7 bases at J, with 11 bases in the middle. The germline V gene has CDR1 MDHEN and CDR2 SYDVKM. This CDR3 spans 14 amino acids. The CDR3 loop is CASSLFRGGNEQFF. The CDR3 DNA sequence: TGTGCCAGCAGTTTATTCAGAGGGGGGAATGAGCAGTTCTTC.

This clone has more than one count but fewer than ten. This chain connects TRBV18 to TRBJ1-5; no clear D. In germline, CDR1 is KGHSH, CDR2 LQKENI. The CDR3 sequence is 14 residues long. V lost 3 bases and J 6 bases, leaving 12 bases between the germline ends. CDR3 sequence (DNA): TGTGCCAGCTCACCGGATGTTAGAAGTCAGCCCCAGCATTTT. Residues: CASSPDVRSQPQHF. Based on the CDR3 plus reference TRBV18 and TRBJ1-5, the full variable domain is NAGVMQNPRHLVRRRGQEARLRCSPMKGHSHVYWYRQLPEEGLKFMVYLQKENIIDESGMPKERFSAEFPKEGPSILRIQQVVRGDSAAYFCASSPDVRSQPQHFGDGTRLSIL.

Details on this clone: Other nucleotide sequences from this sample produce the same CDR3. The V call is TRBV11-2, the J call TRBJ2-5; perhaps TRBD1 as D (5 bases). This CDR3 has 13 amino acids. V dropped 3 bases and J dropped 2 bases, with 7 bases sitting between them. Germline loops: CDR1 SGHAT, CDR2 FQNNGV. The CDR3 DNA is TGTGCCAGCAGCTTGGGGCAGCAAGAGACCCAGTACTTC. Translated: CASSLGQQETQYF.

The genes are TRBV9 and TRBJ2-3, with D perhaps assigned TRBD1 or TRBD2 (5 bases each). This CDR3 spans 15 amino acids. CDR1 is SGDLS, CDR2 YYNGEE, per germline. V lost 0 bases and J lost 5, with 13 bases in between. The CDR3 loop reads CASSVGDPDLDTQYF. The DNA for the CDR3 is TGTGCCAGCAGCGTAGGGGACCCGGACCTAGATACGCAGTATTTT.

The CDR3 DNA reads TGTGCCAGCAGTTACTCATCCCCCGAGGTAGCTTTCTTT. Its protein product is CASSYSSPEVAFF. The chain couples TRBV6-5 to TRBJ1-1; D ambiguous. V lost 0 bases and J lost 10, with 12 bases in between. CDR1 is MNHEY and CDR2 is SVGAGI in the germline V gene. The length of the CDR3 is 13 residues.